The next 27 T cell receptor beta chains were all read from a single sample in a study of blood T cell repertoires in COVID-19 (dated by TCRdb to the early 2020s). The method behind the library was the immunoSEQ multiplex PCR assay. As stored in TCRdb, this immuneACCESS dataset retains in-frame rearrangements with V and J assigned. A fraction of the clones does not appear; measured against another copy, unresolved V genes explain less than half of the discrepancy, and the remainder lacks a known reason. Present in this sample are about 84,000 clones, 65% to 85% of which were seen just once. Around 27% of the sample goes to the ten largest clones. Sequencing was carried out using peripheral blood. These receptors were taken from a woman older than 75 with acute or convalescent COVID-19.

The chain couples TRBV19 to TRBJ1-5; D ambiguous. Germline-derived CDR1 and CDR2 are LNHDA and SQIVND (reference sequence). This CDR3 region has 17 residues. V lost 3 bases to trimming and J lost 4 bases, with 19 bases between them. CDR3 nucleotide sequence: TGTGCCAGTAGTATTAGGCGCGGAGACGGGTCGAATCAGCCCCAGCATTTT. Its protein product is CASSIRRGDGSNQPQHF. Full variable domain (missing parts from reference TRBV19 and TRBJ1-5): DGGITQSPKYLFRKEGQNVTLSCEQNLNHDAMYWYRQDPGQGLRLIYYSQIVNDFQKGDIAEGYSVSREKKESFPLTVTSAQKNPTAFYLCASSIRRGDGSNQPQHFGDGTRLSIL.

The chain has TRBV5-1 and TRBJ2-1; 7 bases match TRBD2. The trim removed 2 bases at V and 5 bases at J, leaving 7 bases unmatched. CDR3 length equals 15 residues. Germline CDR1 SGHRS, CDR2 YFSETQ. CDR3 in amino acids: CASSLEPGTNNEQFF. The CDR3 nucleotides read TGCGCCAGCAGCTTAGAGCCTGGGACTAACAATGAGCAGTTCTTC.

The chain has TRBV6-5 and TRBJ1-1, with D unclear. Trimming took 10 bases from V and 5 from J, leaving 14 bases between them. The CDR3 spans 12 residues. In germline, CDR1 is MNHEY, CDR2 SVGAGI. The CDR3 sequence is CATRPPGTEAFF. CDR3 DNA: TGTGCCACTAGACCCCCCGGAACTGAAGCTTTCTTT.

The chain's CDR3 is CASSPGLRQETQYF. The CDR3 nucleotides are TGTGCCAGCAGCCCGGGACTGCGGCAAGAGACCCAGTACTTC. J is TRBJ2-5 and V is TRBV7-2; weak D call: TRBD2 (6 bases). Trimming cost V 5 bases and J 2 bases, with 12 bases left between them. This CDR3 region has 14 residues. Germline CDR1 is SGHTA and CDR2 is FQGNSA.

This clone appeared a single time. The chain combines TRBV14 with TRBJ2-7, with 8 bases aligning to TRBD1. The germline gives CDR1 SGHDN, CDR2 FVKESK. V was pared by 4 bases and J by 6 bases, with 8 bases of the junction left unmatched. The CDR3 runs to 14 residues. This CDR3 reads CASSLGQGFAEQYF. DNA for the CDR3: TGTGCCAGCAGCCTAGGACAGGGCTTTGCCGAGCAGTACTTC.

The chain has TRBV20-1 and TRBJ2-7; TRBD2 agrees at 7 bases. Germline lookup yields CDR1 DFQATT and CDR2 SNEGSKA (reference sequence). This CDR3 contains 11 residues. Losses at the gene ends were 3 bases for V and 4 bases for J; bases not matched to a gene: 0. The CDR3 loop is CSASGGYEQYF. The CDR3 DNA reads TGCAGTGCTAGCGGGGGGTACGAGCAGTACTTC.

V and J are TRBV11-3 and TRBJ2-2, with D hard to call. The germline V gene has CDR1 SGHNT and CDR2 YENEEA. Between the trimmed V and J ends, which lost 8 bases and 3 bases, there was a span of 7 bases. CDR3 size: 12 residues. CDR3 sequence reads: CASCRDTGELFF. The DNA of the CDR3 is TGTGCCAGCTGCCGGGACACCGGGGAGCTGTTTTTT.

The chain has TRBV9 and TRBJ2-4; TRBD1 is a possible D gene (5 bases). Between the trimmed V and J ends, which lost 3 bases and 7 bases, there was a span of 8 bases. The CDR3 has 12 residues. CDR1 and CDR2 (germline): SGDLS, YYNGEE. CDR3 sequence: CASSGPGNIQYF. The CDR3 bases are TGTGCCAGCAGCGGTCCAGGGAACATTCAGTACTTC.

A single count supports this clone. This chain connects TRBV7-8 to TRBJ1-1; D not resolved. CDR1 is SGHVS and CDR2 is FQNEAQ in the germline V gene. V shed 7 bases and J shed 8 bases, with 17 bases lying between them. The CDR3 is 13 amino acids. The chain's CDR3 is CASTLDRATEAFF. The CDR3 DNA follows: TGTGCCAGCACCCTAGACCGCGCGACCGAAGCTTTCTTT.

This rearrangement joins TRBV9 to TRBJ1-2; no reliable D call. Germline values: CDR1 SGDLS, CDR2 YYNGEE. This CDR3 is 15 amino acids long. Trimming cost V 3 bases and J 4 bases, with 16 bases left between them. This chain's CDR3 is CASSALGSAGYGYTF. The CDR3 DNA sequence: TGTGCCAGCAGCGCCCTGGGGAGCGCAGGCTATGGCTACACCTTC.

This sequence joins TRBV3-1 (or the pseudogene TRBV3-2) and TRBJ2-3; 7 bases map to TRBD2. CDR1 is LGHDT and CDR2 is YNNKEL in the germline V gene (reference sequence). This CDR3 contains 15 residues. V was clipped by 1 base and J by 8 bases; unmatched bases: 9. DNA of the CDR3: TGTGCCAGCAGCCAAGGTAGCGGGCCCCGTGGTACGCAGTATTTT. It codes for CASSQGSGPRGTQYF.

The CDR3 nucleotides are TGTGCCACCAGTGATTTGGGCGGGAGTAGGGATGAGCAGTTCTTC. Encoded protein: CATSDLGGSRDEQFF. The genes are TRBV24-1 and TRBJ2-1, with 7 bases fitting TRBD2. Germline V gene sequence: CDR1 KGHDR, CDR2 SFDVKD. This CDR3 is built from 15 residues. The V gene end was trimmed by 0 bases and the J gene end by 8 bases; junction bases not matched to a gene: 6.

This sequence joins TRBV11-2 and TRBJ2-7; 8 bases are a match to TRBD2. J lost 5 bases, V lost 0 bases, and 6 bases had no gene match. This CDR3 is built from 15 residues. Germline CDR1 reads SGHAT; CDR2 reads FQNNGV. CDR3 region: CASSLEAGAIHEQYF. Here the CDR3 DNA reads TGTGCCAGCAGCTTAGAAGCGGGAGCCATCCACGAGCAGTACTTC.

This clone appeared a few times. The chain combines TRBV6-5 with TRBJ1-2, with D perhaps matching TRBD1 (5 bases). Between the trimmed V and J ends, which lost 6 bases and 4 bases, there was a span of 12 bases. Per the germline V gene, CDR1 is MNHEY and CDR2 is SVGAGI. There are 13 residues in the CDR3. CDR3 protein: CASRMDTSYGYTF. The CDR3 nucleotides read TGTGCCAGCAGGATGGACACGTCCTATGGCTACACCTTC.

The gene calls are TRBV5-1 and TRBJ2-5; a weak D match, TRBD2 (5 bases). Germline values: CDR1 SGHRS, CDR2 YFSETQ. The V end was cut by 4 bases, the J end by 5 bases, with 12 bases between. The CDR3 runs to 13 residues. CDR3 nucleotide sequence: TGCGCCAGCAGCCTCCAGCGGTCGGAGACCCAGTACTTC. Translating it yields CASSLQRSETQYF.

The chain links TRBV19 to TRBJ1-5; D perhaps matches TRBD1 (6 bases). Germline assignment: CDR1 LNHDA and CDR2 SQIVND (reference sequence). Trimming stripped 1 base from V and 7 bases from J, with 17 bases between. The CDR3 covers 16 residues. CDR3 protein: CASSIAPAGEGQPQHF. CDR3 nucleotide sequence: TGTGCCAGTAGTATAGCCCCAGCAGGGGAGGGACAGCCCCAGCATTTT.

This clone has more than one count but fewer than ten. This chain uses TRBV20-1 with TRBJ1-2, with 8 nucleotides matching TRBD1. The CDR3 runs 11 residues. Germline lookup yields CDR1 DFQATT and CDR2 SNEGSKA (reference sequence). Trimming at V came to 6 bases and at J to 7 bases, leaving 4 bases not matched to a gene. For the CDR3, the DNA is TGCAGTGCGCGACAGGGGTCTGGCTACACCTTC. It specifies CSARQGSGYTF.

V and J are TRBV3-1 (or the pseudogene TRBV3-2) and TRBJ2-1; TRBD2 agrees at 8 bases. CDR3 size: 17 residues. Per the germline V gene, CDR1 is LGHDT and CDR2 is YNNKEL (reference sequence). V shed 4 bases and J 0 bases; nucleotides not matched to a gene: 8. The CDR3 DNA reads TGTGCCAGCAGCCGAACAGGGAGCGGGAGCTCCTACAATGAGCAGTTCTTC. As protein: CASSRTGSGSSYNEQFF.

This clone showed up just once. Compared with germline, one end of the junction differs, possibly owing to a read error. The chain recombines TRBV18 with TRBJ2-7; the match to TRBD2 covers 11 bases. Germline CDR1 and CDR2: KGHSH and LQKENI. The CDR3 has 15 amino acids. CDR3 in amino acids: CASSPGTSGRGGSVF. The CDR3, as DNA: TGTGCCAGCTCCCCCGGGACTAGCGGCCGCGGAGGGTCTGTCTTC. Supplemented by reference TRBV18 and TRBJ2-7, the full variable domain reads NAGVMQNPRHLVRRRGQEARLRCSPMKGHSHVYWYRQLPEEGLKFMVYLQKENIIDESGMPKERFSAEFPKEGPSILRIQQVVRGDSAAYFCASSPGTSGRGGSVFGPGTRLTVT.

This sequence joins TRBV19 and TRBJ1-5; TRBD1 agrees at 7 bases. CDR3 length: 16 residues. Unmatched junction bases numbered 3, after V lost 0 bases and J lost 1 base. Looked up from germline, CDR1 is LNHDA and CDR2 is SQIVND (reference sequence). As DNA, the CDR3 is TGTGCCAGTAGTATAGAACCCAGGGGGAGCAATCAGCCCCAGCATTTT. Translated, it gives CASSIEPRGSNQPQHF.

V is TRBV11-3 and J is TRBJ2-7; D is undetermined. The germline V and J ends were trimmed by 0 bases and 4 bases, with 7 bases remaining between them. CDR1 and CDR2 from the germline V gene are SGHNT and YENEEA. The CDR3 is 13 amino acids. This CDR3 is CASSLDARYEQYF. The DNA for the CDR3 is TGTGCCAGCAGCTTAGACGCCAGGTACGAGCAGTACTTC.

V usage is TRBV19 and J usage is TRBJ2-3; D call uncertain. Germline V gene lookup returns CDR1 LNHDA and CDR2 SQIVND (reference sequence). The CDR3 extends over 15 amino acids. Trimming pared 2 bases from V and 4 bases from J, leaving 13 bases between. The CDR3 DNA reads as TGTGCCAGTAGTATAATGGCGGAGTACTCAGATACGCAGTATTTT. It yields the protein CASSIMAEYSDTQYF. The full variable domain, with the rest looked up from reference TRBV19 and TRBJ2-3, is DGGITQSPKYLFRKEGQNVTLSCEQNLNHDAMYWYRQDPGQGLRLIYYSQIVNDFQKGDIAEGYSVSREKKESFPLTVTSAQKNPTAFYLCASSIMAEYSDTQYFGPGTRLTVL.

V is TRBV4-2 and J is TRBJ2-2, with 7 nucleotides matching TRBD2. V was clipped by 0 bases and J by 0 bases; unmatched bases: 4. This CDR3 has 17 amino acids. The germline CDR1 and CDR2 sequences are LGHNA and YNFKEQ. The CDR3, as DNA: TGTGCCAGCAGCCAAGATAGCCTAGCGGCGAACACCGGGGAGCTGTTTTTT. This gives the protein CASSQDSLAANTGELFF.

The chain couples TRBV7-9 to TRBJ2-7; 14 nucleotides align to TRBD2. Germline CDR1 SEHNR, CDR2 FQNEAQ (reference sequence). The ends lost 5 bases at V and 4 bases at J; junction bases unmatched: 4. This CDR3 contains 15 residues. The chain's CDR3 is CASSAGLAGVYEQYF. The CDR3 nucleotides read TGTGCCAGCAGCGCGGGACTAGCGGGGGTATACGAGCAGTACTTC.

This clone showed up just once. The identical CDR3 is also encoded by other nucleotide sequences in the sample. V is TRBV5-1 and J is TRBJ2-1, with D possibly matching TRBD2 (6 bases). V shed 5 bases and J shed 10 bases, with 16 bases lying between them. The CDR3 contains 13 residues. Germline lookup yields CDR1 SGHRS and CDR2 YFSETQ. The CDR3 coding sequence is TGCGCCAGCAGTTTCCGGCGGGAAGGCGAGCAGTTCTTC. Its translation: CASSFRREGEQFF. The full variable domain, completed using reference TRBV5-1 and TRBJ2-1, is KAGVTQTPRYLIKTRGQQVTLSCSPISGHRSVSWYQQTPGQGLQFLFEYFSETQRNKGNFPGRFSGRQFSNSRSEMNVSTLELGDSALYLCASSFRREGEQFFGPGTRLTVL.

The DNA of the CDR3 is TGTGCCAGCAGCGCGCGGAGGTTAAGTAGTAACTACAATGAGCAGTTCTTC. The encoded protein is CASSARRLSSNYNEQFF. The chain has TRBV9 and TRBJ2-1, with D tentatively TRBD2 (5 bases). The V end lost 3 bases, the J end lost 3 bases, and 19 bases lay between the germline ends. From germline, CDR1 is SGDLS and CDR2 YYNGEE. The CDR3 runs 17 residues.

V usage is TRBV2 and J usage is TRBJ2-1; 11 bases agree with TRBD2. J was trimmed by 0 bases and V by 6 bases; bases with no gene match: 7. CDR3 length equals 17 residues. Germline assignment: CDR1 SNHLY and CDR2 FYNNEI. The CDR3 here is CASRDRLAGPSYNEQFF. The DNA for the CDR3 is TGTGCCAGCAGGGATAGACTAGCGGGGCCCTCCTACAATGAGCAGTTCTTC.